This TCR beta chain was observed in a study of sequential checkpoint blockade in melanoma. V was clipped by 0 bases and J by 7 bases, with 16 bases between them. CDR1 SGHDT and CDR2 YYEEEE come from the germline V gene. The CDR3 length is 15 residues. Assay used: immunoSEQ multiplex PCR; TCRdb lists only in-frame clones, some missing. The sample consists of around 11,000 clones, roughly 69% of them appearing once. Treatment reported: randomized to nivolumab then ipilimumab (arm A) or the reverse (arm B). The rearrangement joins TRBV5-6 to TRBJ2-5; perhaps TRBD2 as D (5 bases). This specimen consisted of CD8+ T cells sorted from blood (inferred from file names), obtained from a patient given nivolumab and ipilimumab in sequence. The clonotype was recovered from a human donor with melanoma. The DNA of the CDR3 is TGTGCCAGCAGCTTGGCCATGGCAGGTCGGGGGACCCAGTACTTC. This sequence encodes CASSLAMAGRGTQYF.